The clone carrying this TCR beta chain has only one observation. The sample is drawn from a study of blood T cell repertoires in COVID-19. The germline V gene has CDR1 SGHRS and CDR2 YFSETQ. The junction had 11 bases not matched to a gene; V was cut back by 3 bases and J by 5 bases. The CDR3 length is 15 residues. Profiled with immunoSEQ multiplex PCR; TCRdb holds only in-frame clones, not every one. The repertoire holds some 120,000 clones, with roughly 90% as singletons. The rearrangement links TRBV5-1 to TRBJ2-7; 7 bases match TRBD1. The specimen was peripheral blood. This receptor was identified in a man in his sixties with COVID-19, enrolled during active disease. The CDR3 nucleotides are TGCGCCAGCAGCTCTGAAGTCGACAGGGTCAACGAGCAGTACTTC. This translates into CASSSEVDRVNEQYF.